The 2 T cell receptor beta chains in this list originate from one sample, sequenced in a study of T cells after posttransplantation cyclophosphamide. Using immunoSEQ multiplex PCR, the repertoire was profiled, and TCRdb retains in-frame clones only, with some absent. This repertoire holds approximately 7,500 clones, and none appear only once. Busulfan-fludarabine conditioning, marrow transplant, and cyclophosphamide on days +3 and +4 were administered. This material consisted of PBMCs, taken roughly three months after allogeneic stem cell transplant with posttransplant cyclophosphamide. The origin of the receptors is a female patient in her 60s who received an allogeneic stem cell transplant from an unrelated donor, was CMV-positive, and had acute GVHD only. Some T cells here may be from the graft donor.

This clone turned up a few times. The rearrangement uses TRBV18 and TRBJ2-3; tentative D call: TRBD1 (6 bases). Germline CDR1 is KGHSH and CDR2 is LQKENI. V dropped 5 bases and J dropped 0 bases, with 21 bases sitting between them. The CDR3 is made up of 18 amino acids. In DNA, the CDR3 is TGTGCCAGCTCAGGACTGTTCGCCGGGACAACTAGCACAGATACGCAGTATTTT. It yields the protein CASSGLFAGTTSTDTQYF. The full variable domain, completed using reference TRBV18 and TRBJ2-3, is NAGVMQNPRHLVRRRGQEARLRCSPMKGHSHVYWYRQLPEEGLKFMVYLQKENIIDESGMPKERFSAEFPKEGPSILRIQQVVRGDSAAYFCASSGLFAGTTSTDTQYFGPGTRLTVL.

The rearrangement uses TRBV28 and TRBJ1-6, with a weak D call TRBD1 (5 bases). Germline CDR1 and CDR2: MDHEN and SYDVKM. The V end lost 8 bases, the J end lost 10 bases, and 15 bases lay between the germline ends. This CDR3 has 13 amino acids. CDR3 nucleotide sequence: TGTGCCAGCTCGGGGGATAGTAAGTCACCCCTCCACTTT. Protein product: CASSGDSKSPLHF.